The following is a T cell receptor beta chain sequence with its context. What it binds is not known. Germline assignment: CDR1 MDHEN and CDR2 SYDVKM. The CDR3 covers 16 residues. The V end lost 6 bases, the J end lost 0 bases, and 15 bases lay between the germline ends. These data belong to a study of Ad26.COV2.S vaccination and SARS-CoV-2 variants. Using immunoSEQ multiplex PCR, the repertoire was profiled, and TCRdb retains in-frame clones only, with some absent. The table includes 350,000 to 450,000 clones, around 92% detected once. Findings and caveats of the study: Whether participants received vaccine or placebo, their non-spike TCR breadth was similar.

Treatment given: 15 to 20 received Ad26.COV2.S at low or high dose, single or two shots; a few received placebo; per-sample allocation not given. The investigators took samples on day 63 after the first vaccine or placebo injection. The specimen was peripheral blood, collected in a trial of Ad26.COV2.S vaccine versus placebo. The clonotype was recovered from a person aged 18-65 years who received the Ad26.COV2.S COVID-19 vaccine or a placebo. The chain uses TRBV28 and TRBJ1-5; D possibly corresponds to TRBD1 (6 bases). The CDR3 region has the DNA TGTGCCAGCAGGGGATGGGGACAACTTAGCAATCAGCCCCAGCATTTT. This gives the protein CASRGWGQLSNQPQHF.